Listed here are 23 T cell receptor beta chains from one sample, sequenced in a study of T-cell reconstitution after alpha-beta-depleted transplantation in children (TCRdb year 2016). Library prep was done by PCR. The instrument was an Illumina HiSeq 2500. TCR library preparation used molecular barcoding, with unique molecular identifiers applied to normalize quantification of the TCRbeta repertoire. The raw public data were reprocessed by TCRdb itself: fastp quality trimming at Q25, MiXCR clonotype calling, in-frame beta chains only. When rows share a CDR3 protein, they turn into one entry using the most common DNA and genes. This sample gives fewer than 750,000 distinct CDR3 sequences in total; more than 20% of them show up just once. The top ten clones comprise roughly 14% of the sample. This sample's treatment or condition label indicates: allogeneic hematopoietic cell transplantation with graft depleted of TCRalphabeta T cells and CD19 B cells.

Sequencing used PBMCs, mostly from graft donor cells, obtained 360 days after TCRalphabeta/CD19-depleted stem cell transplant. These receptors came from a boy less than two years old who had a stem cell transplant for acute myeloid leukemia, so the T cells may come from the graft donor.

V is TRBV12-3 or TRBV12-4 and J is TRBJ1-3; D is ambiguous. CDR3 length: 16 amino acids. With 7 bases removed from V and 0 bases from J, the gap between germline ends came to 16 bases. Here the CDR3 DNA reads TGTGCCAGCAACCGACCGGGGAGACTCTCTGGAAACACCATATATTTT. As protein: CASNRPGRLSGNTIYF.

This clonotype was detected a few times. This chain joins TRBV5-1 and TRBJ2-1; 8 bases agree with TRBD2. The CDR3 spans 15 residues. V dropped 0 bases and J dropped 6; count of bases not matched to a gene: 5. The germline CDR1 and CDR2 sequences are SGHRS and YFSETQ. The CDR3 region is CASSLVYGGANEQFF. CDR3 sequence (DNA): TGCGCCAGCAGCTTGGTTTACGGGGGGGCCAATGAGCAGTTCTTC. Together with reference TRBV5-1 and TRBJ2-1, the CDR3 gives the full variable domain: KAGVTQTPRYLIKTRGQQVTLSCSPISGHRSVSWYQQTPGQGLQFLFEYFSETQRNKGNFPGRFSGRQFSNSRSEMNVSTLELGDSALYLCASSLVYGGANEQFFGPGTRLTVL.

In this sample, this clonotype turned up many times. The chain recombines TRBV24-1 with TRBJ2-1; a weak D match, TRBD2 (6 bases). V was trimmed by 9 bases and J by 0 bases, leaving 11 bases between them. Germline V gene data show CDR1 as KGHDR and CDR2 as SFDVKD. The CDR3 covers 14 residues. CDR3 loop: CATRGRSSYNEQFF. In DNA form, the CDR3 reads TGTGCCACCCGAGGGAGGAGCTCCTACAATGAGCAGTTCTTC.

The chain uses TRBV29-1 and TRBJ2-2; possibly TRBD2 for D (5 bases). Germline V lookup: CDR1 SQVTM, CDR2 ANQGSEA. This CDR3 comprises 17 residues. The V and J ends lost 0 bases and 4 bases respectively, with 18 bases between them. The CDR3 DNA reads TGCAGCGTTGAAGATCTTGTGAGAGGGCAGACCACCGGGGAGCTGTTTTTT. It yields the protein CSVEDLVRGQTTGELFF.

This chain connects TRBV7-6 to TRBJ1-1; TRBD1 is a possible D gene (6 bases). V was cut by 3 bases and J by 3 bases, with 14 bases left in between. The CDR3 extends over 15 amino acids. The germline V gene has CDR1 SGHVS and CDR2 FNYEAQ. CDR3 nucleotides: TGTGCCAGCAGCTTTTTTATGGGGGCGGACACTGAAGCTTTCTTT. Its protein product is CASSFFMGADTEAFF.

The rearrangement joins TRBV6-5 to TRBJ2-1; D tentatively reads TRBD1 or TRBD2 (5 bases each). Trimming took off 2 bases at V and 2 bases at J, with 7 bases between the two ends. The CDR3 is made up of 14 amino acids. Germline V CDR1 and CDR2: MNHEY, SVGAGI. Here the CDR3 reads CASSYPGPYNEQFF. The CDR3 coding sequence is TGTGCCAGCAGTTACCCGGGACCCTACAATGAGCAGTTCTTC.

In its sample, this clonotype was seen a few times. CDR3 region: CASSYSSFFPIYF. The DNA for the CDR3 is TGTGCCAGCAGTTACTCGTCCTTCTTCCCGATCTACTTC. The chain links TRBV6-5 to TRBJ2-7; D is uncertain. The CDR3 extends over 13 amino acids. V lost 0 bases to trimming and J lost 13 bases, with 16 bases between them. CDR1 is MNHEY and CDR2 is SVGAGI in the germline V gene.

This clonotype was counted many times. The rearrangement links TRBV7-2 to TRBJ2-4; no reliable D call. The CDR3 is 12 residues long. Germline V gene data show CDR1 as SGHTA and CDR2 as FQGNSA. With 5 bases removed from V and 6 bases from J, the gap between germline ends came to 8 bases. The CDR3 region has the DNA TGTGCCAGCAGCCCGAGACTAAACATTCAGTACTTC. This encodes CASSPRLNIQYF. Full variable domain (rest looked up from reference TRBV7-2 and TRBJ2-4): GAGVSQSPSNKVTEKGKDVELRCDPISGHTALYWYRQSLGQGLEFLIYFQGNSAPDKSGLPSDRFSAERTGGSVSTLTIQRTQQEDSAVYLCASSPRLNIQYFGAGTRLSVL.

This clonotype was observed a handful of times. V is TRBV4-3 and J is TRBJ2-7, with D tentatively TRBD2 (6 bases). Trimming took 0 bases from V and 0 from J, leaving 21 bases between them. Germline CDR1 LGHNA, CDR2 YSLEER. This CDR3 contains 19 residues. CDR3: CASSQDVVPGTASSYEQYF. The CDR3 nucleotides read TGCGCCAGCAGCCAAGATGTTGTCCCAGGGACTGCGAGCTCCTACGAGCAGTACTTC.

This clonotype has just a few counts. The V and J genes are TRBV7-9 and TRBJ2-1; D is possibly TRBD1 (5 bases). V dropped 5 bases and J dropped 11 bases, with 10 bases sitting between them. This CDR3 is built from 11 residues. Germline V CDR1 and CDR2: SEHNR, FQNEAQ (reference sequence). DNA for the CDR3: TGTGCCAGCAGCCAAGGGGCCCAGCAGTTCTTC. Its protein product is CASSQGAQQFF.

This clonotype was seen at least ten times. This CDR3 is CASSLGSGGSTPYEQYV. DNA for the CDR3: TGCGCCAGCAGCTTGGGCTCAGGGGGCTCAACCCCTTACGAGCAGTACGTC. The V and J genes are TRBV5-1 and TRBJ2-7, with 8 bases that match TRBD1. Germline V gene data show CDR1 as SGHRS and CDR2 as YFSETQ. The ends lost 0 bases at V and 4 bases at J; junction bases unmatched: 12. The CDR3 is 17 amino acids.

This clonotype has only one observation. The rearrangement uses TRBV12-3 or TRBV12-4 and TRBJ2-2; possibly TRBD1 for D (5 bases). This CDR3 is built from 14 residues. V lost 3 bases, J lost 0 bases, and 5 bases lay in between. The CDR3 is CASSFRANTGELFF. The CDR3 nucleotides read TGTGCCAGCAGTTTCAGGGCGAACACCGGGGAGCTGTTTTTT.

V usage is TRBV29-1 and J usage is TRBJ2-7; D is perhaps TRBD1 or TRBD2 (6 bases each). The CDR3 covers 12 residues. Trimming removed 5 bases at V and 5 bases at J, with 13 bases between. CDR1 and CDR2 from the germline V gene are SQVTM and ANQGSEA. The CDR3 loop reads CSVQQGGDEQYV. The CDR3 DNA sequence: TGCAGCGTTCAACAGGGCGGGGACGAGCAGTACGTC.

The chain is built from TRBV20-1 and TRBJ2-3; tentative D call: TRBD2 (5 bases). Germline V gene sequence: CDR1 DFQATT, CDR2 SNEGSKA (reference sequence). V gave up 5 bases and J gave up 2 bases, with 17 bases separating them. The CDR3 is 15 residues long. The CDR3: CSALAGGFITDTQYF. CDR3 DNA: TGCAGTGCTCTAGCCGGTGGCTTTATCACAGATACGCAGTATTTT.

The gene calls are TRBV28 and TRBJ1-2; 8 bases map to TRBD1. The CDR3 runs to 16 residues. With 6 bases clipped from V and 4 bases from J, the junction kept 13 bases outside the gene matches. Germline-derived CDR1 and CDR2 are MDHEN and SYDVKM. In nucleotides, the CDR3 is TGTGCCAGCAGCGAGTTTCCAGGGGGCTCGAGCTATGGCTACACCTTC. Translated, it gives CASSEFPGGSSYGYTF.

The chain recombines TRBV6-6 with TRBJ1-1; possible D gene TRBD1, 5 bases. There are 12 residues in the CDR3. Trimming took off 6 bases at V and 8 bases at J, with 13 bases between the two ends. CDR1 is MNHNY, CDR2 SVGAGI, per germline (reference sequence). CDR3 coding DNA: TGTGCCAGCAGGTTCAGGGAGGGGGAAGCTTTCTTT. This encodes CASRFREGEAFF.

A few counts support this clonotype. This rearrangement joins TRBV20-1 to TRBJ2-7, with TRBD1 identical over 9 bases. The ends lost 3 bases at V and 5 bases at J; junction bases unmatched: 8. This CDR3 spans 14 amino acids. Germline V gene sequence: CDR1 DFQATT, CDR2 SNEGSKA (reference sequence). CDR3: CSASGGDRVHEQYF. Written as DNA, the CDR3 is TGCAGTGCTAGTGGCGGGGACAGGGTCCACGAGCAGTACTTC.

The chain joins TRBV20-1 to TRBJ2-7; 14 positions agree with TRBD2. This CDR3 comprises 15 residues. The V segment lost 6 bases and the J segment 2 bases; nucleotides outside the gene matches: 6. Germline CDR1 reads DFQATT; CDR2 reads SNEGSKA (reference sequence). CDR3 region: CSAGLAGGSTYEQYF. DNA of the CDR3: TGCAGTGCCGGACTAGCGGGGGGCTCCACCTACGAGCAGTACTTC.

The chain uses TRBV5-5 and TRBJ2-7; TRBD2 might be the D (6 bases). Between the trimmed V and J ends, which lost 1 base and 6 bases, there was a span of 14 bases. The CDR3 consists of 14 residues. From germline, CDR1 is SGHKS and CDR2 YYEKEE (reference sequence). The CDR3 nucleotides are TGTGCCAGCAGCTTGAGTGGCTTCGGGGGCGAGCAGTACGTC. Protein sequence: CASSLSGFGGEQYV.

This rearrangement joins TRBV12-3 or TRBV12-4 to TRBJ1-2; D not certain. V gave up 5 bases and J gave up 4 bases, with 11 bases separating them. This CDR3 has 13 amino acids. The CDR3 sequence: CASSPSSRYGYTF. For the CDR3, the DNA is TGTGCCAGCAGTCCTTCGTCCCGCTATGGCTACACCTTC.

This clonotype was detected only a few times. CDR3 loop: CSASPLAGGFQETQYF. The CDR3 DNA is TGCAGTGCTAGCCCACTAGCGGGGGGGTTCCAAGAGACCCAGTACTTC. This sequence joins TRBV20-1 and TRBJ2-5, with 13 bases identical to TRBD2. CDR3 size: 16 residues. In germline, CDR1 is DFQATT, CDR2 SNEGSKA (reference sequence). With V trimmed by 3 bases and J by 1 base, 5 bases remained unmatched.

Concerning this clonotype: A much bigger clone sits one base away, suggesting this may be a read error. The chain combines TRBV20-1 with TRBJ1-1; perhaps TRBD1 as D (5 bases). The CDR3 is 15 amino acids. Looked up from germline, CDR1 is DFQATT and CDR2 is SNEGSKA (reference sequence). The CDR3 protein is CSAPLGGGMNPEAFF. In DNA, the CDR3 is TGCAGTGCCCCCTTGGGGGGAGGAATGAACCCTGAAGCTTTCTTT.

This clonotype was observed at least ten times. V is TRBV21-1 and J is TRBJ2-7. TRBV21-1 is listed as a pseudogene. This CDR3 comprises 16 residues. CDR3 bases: TGTGCCAGCAGCAAATGCCTTGGGGTTGCGCGCTACGAGCAGTACGTC. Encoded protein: CASSKCLGVARYEQYV.